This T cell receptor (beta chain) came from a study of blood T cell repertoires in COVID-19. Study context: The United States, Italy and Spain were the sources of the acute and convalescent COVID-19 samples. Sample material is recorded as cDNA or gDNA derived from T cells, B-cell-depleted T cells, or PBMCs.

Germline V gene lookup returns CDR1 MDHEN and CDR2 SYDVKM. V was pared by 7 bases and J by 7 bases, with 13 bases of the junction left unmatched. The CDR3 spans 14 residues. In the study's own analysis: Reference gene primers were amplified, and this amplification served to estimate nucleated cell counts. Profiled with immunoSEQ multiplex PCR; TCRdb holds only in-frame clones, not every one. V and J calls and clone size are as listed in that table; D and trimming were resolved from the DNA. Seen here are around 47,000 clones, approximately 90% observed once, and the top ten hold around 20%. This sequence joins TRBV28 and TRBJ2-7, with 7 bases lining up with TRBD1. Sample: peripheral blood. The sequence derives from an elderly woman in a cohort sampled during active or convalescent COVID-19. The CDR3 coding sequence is TGTGCCAGCATTCTTGCGACAGGGTCGGGGGAGCAGTACTTC. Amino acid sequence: CASILATGSGEQYF.